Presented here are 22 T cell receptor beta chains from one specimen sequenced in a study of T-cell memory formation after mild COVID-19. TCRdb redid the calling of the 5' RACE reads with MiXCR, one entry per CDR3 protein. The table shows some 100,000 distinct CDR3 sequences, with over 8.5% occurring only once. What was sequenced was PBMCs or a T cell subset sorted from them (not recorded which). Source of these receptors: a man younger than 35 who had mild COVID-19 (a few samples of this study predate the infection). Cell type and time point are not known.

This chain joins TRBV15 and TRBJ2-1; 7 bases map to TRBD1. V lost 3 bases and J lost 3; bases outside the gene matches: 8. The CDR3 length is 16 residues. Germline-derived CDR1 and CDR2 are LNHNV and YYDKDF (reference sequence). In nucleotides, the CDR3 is TGTGCCACCAGCAGCGGCGCCGGGACAGACTACAATGAGCAGTTCTTC. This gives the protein CATSSGAGTDYNEQFF.

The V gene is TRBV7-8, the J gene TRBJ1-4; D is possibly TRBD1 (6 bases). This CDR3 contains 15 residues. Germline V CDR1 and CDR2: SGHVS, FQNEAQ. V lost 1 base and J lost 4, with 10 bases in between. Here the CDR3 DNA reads TGTGCCAGCAGCTTAGGTTGGACAGATAATGAAAAACTGTTTTTT. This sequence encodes CASSLGWTDNEKLFF.

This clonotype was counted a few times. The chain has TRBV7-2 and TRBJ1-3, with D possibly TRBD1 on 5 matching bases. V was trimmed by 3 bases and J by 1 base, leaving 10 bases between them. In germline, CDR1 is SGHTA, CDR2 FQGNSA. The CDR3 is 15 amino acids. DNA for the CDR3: TGTGCCAGCAGCTTCCTGAGGGGTTCTGGAAACACCATATATTTT. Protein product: CASSFLRGSGNTIYF.

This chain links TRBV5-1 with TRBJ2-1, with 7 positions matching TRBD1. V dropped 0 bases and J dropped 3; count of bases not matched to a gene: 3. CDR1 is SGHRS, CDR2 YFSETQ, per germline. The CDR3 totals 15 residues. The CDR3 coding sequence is TGCGCCAGCAGCTTGGGCCGACAGGGCTACAATGAGCAGTTCTTC. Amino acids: CASSLGRQGYNEQFF.

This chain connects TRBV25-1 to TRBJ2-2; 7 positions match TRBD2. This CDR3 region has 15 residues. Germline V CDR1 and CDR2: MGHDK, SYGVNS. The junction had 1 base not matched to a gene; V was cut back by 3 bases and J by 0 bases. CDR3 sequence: CASSDGGANTGELFF. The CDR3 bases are TGTGCCAGCAGTGATGGGGGGGCGAACACCGGGGAGCTGTTTTTT. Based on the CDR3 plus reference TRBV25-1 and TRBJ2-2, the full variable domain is EADIYQTPRYLVIGTGKKITLECSQTMGHDKMYWYQQDPGMELHLIHYSYGVNSTEKGDLSSESTVSRIRTEHFPLTLESARPSHTSQYLCASSDGGANTGELFFGEGSRLTVL.

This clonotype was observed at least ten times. The DNA for the CDR3 is TGTGCCAGCAGCTTGGACCTTGATACTTGGTTCAGGAGCTATGGCTACACCTTC. This translates into CASSLDLDTWFRSYGYTF. The rearrangement uses TRBV7-8 and TRBJ1-2, with D unresolved. The CDR3 sequence is 18 residues long. With 3 bases removed from V and 4 bases from J, the gap between germline ends came to 24 bases. CDR1 and CDR2 from the germline V gene are SGHVS and FQNEAQ.

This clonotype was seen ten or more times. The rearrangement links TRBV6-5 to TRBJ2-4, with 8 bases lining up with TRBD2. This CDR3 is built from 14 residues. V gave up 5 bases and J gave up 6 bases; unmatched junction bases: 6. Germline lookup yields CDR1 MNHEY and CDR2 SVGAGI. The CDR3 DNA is TGTGCCAGCAGTCATCTCGGGGGGGGAAACATTCAGTACTTC. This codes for CASSHLGGGNIQYF.

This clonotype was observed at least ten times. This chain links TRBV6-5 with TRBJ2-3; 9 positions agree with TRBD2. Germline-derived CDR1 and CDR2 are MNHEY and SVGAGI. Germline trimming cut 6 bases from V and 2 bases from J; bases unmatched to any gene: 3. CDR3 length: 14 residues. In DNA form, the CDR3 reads TGTGCCAGCAGCCTAGCGGGGCTCACAGATACGCAGTATTTT. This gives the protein CASSLAGLTDTQYF.

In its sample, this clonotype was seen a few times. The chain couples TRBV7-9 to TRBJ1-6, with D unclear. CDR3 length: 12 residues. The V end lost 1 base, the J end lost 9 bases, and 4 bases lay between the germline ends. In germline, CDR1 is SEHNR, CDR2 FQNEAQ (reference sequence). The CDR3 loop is CASSLGVSPLHF. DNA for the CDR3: TGTGCCAGCAGCTTAGGAGTTTCACCCCTCCACTTT.

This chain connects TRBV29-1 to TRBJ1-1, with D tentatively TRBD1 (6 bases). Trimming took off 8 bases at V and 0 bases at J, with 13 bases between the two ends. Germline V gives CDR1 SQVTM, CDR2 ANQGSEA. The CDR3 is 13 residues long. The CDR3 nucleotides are TGCAGCTTAAGGACAGTCTTGAACACTGAAGCTTTCTTT. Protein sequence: CSLRTVLNTEAFF.

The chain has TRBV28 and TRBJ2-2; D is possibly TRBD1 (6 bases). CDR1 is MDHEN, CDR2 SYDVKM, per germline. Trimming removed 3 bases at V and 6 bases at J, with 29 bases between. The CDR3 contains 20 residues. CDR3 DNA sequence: TGTGCCAGCAGTTTTCGTAGGGGGAAAGGAGTCACTCCCCTAGCCGGGGAGCTGTTTTTT. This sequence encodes CASSFRRGKGVTPLAGELFF. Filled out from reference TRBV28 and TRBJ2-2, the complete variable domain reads DVKVTQSSRYLVKRTGEKVFLECVQDMDHENMFWYRQDPGLGLRLIYFSYDVKMKEKGDIPEGYSVSREKKERFSLILESASTNQTSMYLCASSFRRGKGVTPLAGELFFGEGSRLTVL.

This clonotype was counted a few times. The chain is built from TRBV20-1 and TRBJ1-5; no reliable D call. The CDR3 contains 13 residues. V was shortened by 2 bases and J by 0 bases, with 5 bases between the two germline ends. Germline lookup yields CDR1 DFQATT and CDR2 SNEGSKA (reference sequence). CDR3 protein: CSARNYSNQPQHF. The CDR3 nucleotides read TGCAGTGCTAGAAATTATAGCAATCAGCCCCAGCATTTT.

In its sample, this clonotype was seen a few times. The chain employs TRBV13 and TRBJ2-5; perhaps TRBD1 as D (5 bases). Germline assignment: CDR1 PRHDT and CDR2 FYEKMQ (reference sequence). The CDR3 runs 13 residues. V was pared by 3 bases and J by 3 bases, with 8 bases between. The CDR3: CASSFLGEETQYF. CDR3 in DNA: TGTGCCAGCAGCTTCCTAGGGGAAGAGACCCAGTACTTC.

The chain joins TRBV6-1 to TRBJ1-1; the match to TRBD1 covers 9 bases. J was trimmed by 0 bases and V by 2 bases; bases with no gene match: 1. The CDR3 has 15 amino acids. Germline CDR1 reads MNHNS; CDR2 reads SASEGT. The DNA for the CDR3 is TGTGCCAGCAGTGAAAGGACAGGGGTGAACACTGAAGCTTTCTTT. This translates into CASSERTGVNTEAFF.

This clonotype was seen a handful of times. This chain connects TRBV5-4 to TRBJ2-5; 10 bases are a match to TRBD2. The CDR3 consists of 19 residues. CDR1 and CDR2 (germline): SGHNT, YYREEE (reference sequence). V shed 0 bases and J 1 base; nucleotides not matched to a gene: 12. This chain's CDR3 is CASSLAVGTSGVFQETQYF. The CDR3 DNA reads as TGTGCCAGCAGCTTGGCCGTGGGAACTAGCGGGGTTTTCCAAGAGACCCAGTACTTC. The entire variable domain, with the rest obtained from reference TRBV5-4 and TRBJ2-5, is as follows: ETGVTQSPTHLIKTRGQQVTLRCSSQSGHNTVSWYQQALGQGPQFIFQYYREEENGRGNFPPRFSGLQFPNYSSELNVNALELDDSALYLCASSLAVGTSGVFQETQYFGPGTRLLVL.

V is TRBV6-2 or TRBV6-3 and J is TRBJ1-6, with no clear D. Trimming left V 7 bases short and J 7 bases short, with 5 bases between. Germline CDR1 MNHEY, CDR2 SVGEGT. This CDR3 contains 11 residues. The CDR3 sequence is CASTSNSPLHF. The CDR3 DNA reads TGTGCCAGCACCTCCAATTCACCCCTCCACTTT.

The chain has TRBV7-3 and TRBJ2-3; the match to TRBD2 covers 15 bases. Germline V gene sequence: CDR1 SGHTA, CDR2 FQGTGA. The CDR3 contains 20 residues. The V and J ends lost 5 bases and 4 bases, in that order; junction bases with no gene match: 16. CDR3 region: CASSAGLAGGSQKDPDTQYF. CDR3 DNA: TGTGCCAGCAGCGCCGGACTAGCGGGGGGGAGTCAAAAGGATCCAGATACGCAGTATTTT.

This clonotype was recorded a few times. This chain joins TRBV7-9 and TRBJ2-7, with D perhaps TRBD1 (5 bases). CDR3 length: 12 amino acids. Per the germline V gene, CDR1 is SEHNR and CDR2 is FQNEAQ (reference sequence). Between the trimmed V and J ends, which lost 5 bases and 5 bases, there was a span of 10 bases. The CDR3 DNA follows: TGTGCCAGCAGCACGACAGAAAACGAGCAGTACGTC. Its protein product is CASSTTENEQYV.

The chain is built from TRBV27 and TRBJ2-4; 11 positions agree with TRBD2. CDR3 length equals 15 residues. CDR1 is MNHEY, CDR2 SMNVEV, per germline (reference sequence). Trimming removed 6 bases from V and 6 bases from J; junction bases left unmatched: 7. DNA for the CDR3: TGTGCCAGCAGCCCCGGGACTAGCGGAACAAACATTCAGTACTTC. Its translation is CASSPGTSGTNIQYF.

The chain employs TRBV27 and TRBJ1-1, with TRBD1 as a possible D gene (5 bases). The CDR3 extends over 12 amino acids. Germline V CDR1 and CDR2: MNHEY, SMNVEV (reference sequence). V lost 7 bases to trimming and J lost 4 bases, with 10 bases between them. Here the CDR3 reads CASKRGITEAFF. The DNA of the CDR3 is TGTGCCAGCAAGAGGGGCATCACTGAAGCTTTCTTT.

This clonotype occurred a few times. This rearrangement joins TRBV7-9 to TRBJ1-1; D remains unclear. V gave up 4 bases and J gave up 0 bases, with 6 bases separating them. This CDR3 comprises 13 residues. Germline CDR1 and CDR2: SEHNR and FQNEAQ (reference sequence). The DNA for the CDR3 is TGTGCCAGCAGCTCTCCATTGAACACTGAAGCTTTCTTT. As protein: CASSSPLNTEAFF.

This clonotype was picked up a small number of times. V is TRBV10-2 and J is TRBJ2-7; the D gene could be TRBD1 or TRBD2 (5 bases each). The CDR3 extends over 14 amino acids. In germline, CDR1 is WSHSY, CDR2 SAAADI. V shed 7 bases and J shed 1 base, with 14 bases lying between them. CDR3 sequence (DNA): TGCGCCAGCAATCCGGGACCCGGATCCTACGAGCAGTACGTC. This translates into CASNPGPGSYEQYV.